Below are 27 T cell receptor beta chains sequenced from a single sample in a study of cytomegalovirus exposure and HLA in healthy donors. Primers for the PCR totalled 60 Vbeta and 13 Jbeta. Generated by immunoSEQ multiplex PCR, the TCRdb table keeps only in-frame clones and is missing some. The table records roughly 190,000 clones, just under 75% of them present only once. Sequenced: PBMCs. These receptor sequences come from a woman in her twenties or thirties in good health and CMV-seropositive.

This rearrangement joins TRBV6-5 to TRBJ2-1; 12 positions agree with TRBD2. This CDR3 is built from 15 residues. J gave up 10 bases and V 3 bases, and 7 bases lay outside the gene matches. Germline V gene lookup returns CDR1 MNHEY and CDR2 SVGAGI. Here the CDR3 DNA reads TGTGCCAGCAGTTATAAGCTAGCGGGAGGGGGGGAGCAGTTCTTC. Protein product: CASSYKLAGGGEQFF.

The V gene is TRBV4-1, the J gene TRBJ2-2; weak D call: TRBD1 (5 bases). V lost 9 bases, J lost 6 bases, and 17 bases lay in between. The germline CDR1 and CDR2 sequences are MGHRA and YSYEKL. The CDR3 has 14 amino acids. CDR3 coding DNA: TGCGCCAGTCGCGCGCTAGGGGTCCCCGGGGAGCTGTTTTTT. It encodes CASRALGVPGELFF.

CDR3 nucleotides: TGTGCCATCGGAGACCGAAATCAGCCCCAGCATTTT. This gives the protein CAIGDRNQPQHF. The chain uses TRBV10-3 and TRBJ1-5; no definite D call. The V and J ends lost 8 bases and 4 bases respectively, with 9 bases between them. CDR3 length: 12 residues. The germline V gene encodes CDR1 ENHRY and CDR2 SYGVKD.

The chain couples TRBV2 to TRBJ2-6; unclear D gene. This CDR3 region has 14 residues. Germline V gene sequence: CDR1 SNHLY, CDR2 FYNNEI. Trimming took off 4 bases at V and 4 bases at J, with 8 bases between the two ends. The CDR3 bases are TGTGCCAGCAGTGCCGGGTCGGGGGCCAACGTCCTGACTTTC. Translation: CASSAGSGANVLTF.

The chain has TRBV19 and TRBJ2-7; 9 bases agree with TRBD2. CDR1 and CDR2 from the germline V gene are LNHDA and SQIVND (reference sequence). Losses at the gene ends were 10 bases for V and 1 base for J; bases not matched to a gene: 8. There are 14 residues in the CDR3. The CDR3 region is CATTSGRPSYEQYF. The CDR3 bases are TGTGCCACCACGAGCGGGAGGCCGTCCTACGAGCAGTACTTC.

The chain joins TRBV5-6 to TRBJ2-3; 9 bases agree with TRBD1. The CDR3 runs 15 residues. Unmatched junction bases numbered 5, after V lost 2 bases and J lost 4 bases. Germline loops: CDR1 SGHDT, CDR2 YYEEEE. CDR3 in DNA: TGTGCCAGCAGCTTCCGGGACAGGGACGCAGATACGCAGTATTTT. It yields the protein CASSFRDRDADTQYF. Variable domain in full (rest from reference TRBV5-6 and TRBJ2-3): DAGVTQSPTHLIKTRGQQVTLRCSPKSGHDTVSWYQQALGQGPQFIFQYYEEEERQRGNFPDRFSGHQFPNYSSELNVNALLLGDSALYLCASSFRDRDADTQYFGPGTRLTVL.

The chain links TRBV28 to TRBJ1-4; TRBD1 aligns across 9 bases. The CDR3 spans 15 residues. The trim removed 5 bases at V and 8 bases at J, leaving 9 bases unmatched. CDR1 and CDR2 (germline): MDHEN, SYDVKM. The CDR3 DNA reads as TGTGCCAGCAGTACCAACAGGGGGCTAAAAGAAAAACTGTTTTTT. Translation: CASSTNRGLKEKLFF.

This chain joins TRBV2 and TRBJ2-5, with TRBD2 as a possible D gene (6 bases). This CDR3 region has 14 residues. Per the germline V gene, CDR1 is SNHLY and CDR2 is FYNNEI. V dropped 10 bases and J dropped 0 bases, with 15 bases sitting between them. The DNA of the CDR3 is TGTGCCATCACCCCGCCTAGCGACCAAGAGACCCAGTACTTC. This gives the protein CAITPPSDQETQYF.

The J gene is TRBJ2-3, the V gene TRBV10-1, with 10 bases identical to TRBD2. The J segment lost 0 bases and the V segment lost 0 bases, leaving 9 bases of the junction unmatched. The germline V gene encodes CDR1 WNHNN and CDR2 SYGVQD (reference sequence). The CDR3 runs to 19 residues. The CDR3 coding sequence is TGCGCCAGCAGTGAGTCTCTAGCGGGAGAAGTATCTAGCACAGATACGCAGTATTTT. Translating gives CASSESLAGEVSSTDTQYF.

The chain uses TRBV9 and TRBJ2-5, with D possibly matching TRBD1 (6 bases). V lost 3 bases and J lost 2, with 14 bases in between. CDR1 is SGDLS and CDR2 is YYNGEE in the germline V gene. CDR3 size: 15 residues. The CDR3 sequence is CASSAFRGGQETQYF. As DNA, the CDR3 is TGTGCCAGCAGCGCCTTCAGGGGCGGGCAAGAGACCCAGTACTTC.

The rearrangement uses TRBV7-9 and TRBJ2-1, with D possibly matching TRBD1 (6 bases). CDR3 size: 15 residues. Germline V gene lookup returns CDR1 SEHNR and CDR2 FQNEAQ (reference sequence). Trimming took off 3 bases at V and 2 bases at J, with 11 bases between the two ends. The CDR3 nucleotides are TGTGCCAGCAGCTTCCTCGGACAGCCCTACAATGAGCAGTTCTTC. The encoded protein is CASSFLGQPYNEQFF. The full variable domain, completed using reference TRBV7-9 and TRBJ2-1, is DTGVSQNPRHKITKRGQNVTFRCDPISEHNRLYWYRQTLGQGPEFLTYFQNEAQLEKSRLLSDRFSAERPKGSFSTLEIQRTEQGDSAMYLCASSFLGQPYNEQFFGPGTRLTVL.

This clone was seen once. The chain links TRBV12-2 to TRBJ2-5; the D segment call TRBD1 is taken from the table without a DNA check. TRBV12-2 is termed a pseudogene. CDR3 length equals 15 residues. The DNA for the CDR3 is TGTGCAAGTCGCTCCGTGCGACAGGGGTGGGAGACCCAGTACTTC. As protein: CASRSVRQGWETQYF.

This clone was detected only a few times. J is TRBJ2-5 and V is TRBV6-5, with D unresolved. V lost 4 bases, J lost 5 bases, and 5 bases lay in between. CDR3 length: 11 amino acids. Germline V gives CDR1 MNHEY, CDR2 SVGAGI. The CDR3 spells CASSSRETQYF. Written as DNA, the CDR3 is TGTGCCAGCAGTTCCAGGGAGACCCAGTACTTC.

The V and J genes are TRBV5-6 and TRBJ2-5, with TRBD2 matching over 10 bases. The germline V gene has CDR1 SGHDT and CDR2 YYEEEE. The CDR3 is made up of 15 amino acids. J lost 2 bases, V lost 5 bases, and 6 bases had no gene match. The CDR3 spells CASRAGTSVQETQYF. The DNA for the CDR3 is TGTGCCAGCAGAGCCGGGACTAGCGTACAAGAGACCCAGTACTTC.

CDR3 DNA: TGTGCCAGCAGCTTTGACAGCTCCTACGAGCAGTACTTC. This translates into CASSFDSSYEQYF. The V call is TRBV11-3, the J call TRBJ2-7; a possible D gene is TRBD1 (5 bases). The CDR3 spans 13 residues. Trimming shortened V by 3 bases and J by 0 bases, and 6 bases separated the two germline ends. CDR1 and CDR2 from the germline V gene are SGHNT and YENEEA.

This chain links TRBV21-1 with TRBJ1-1. TRBV21-1 counts as a pseudogene. CDR3 length: 14 amino acids. In DNA form, the CDR3 reads TGTGCCAGCAGCCCCATAGCGTGGGACACTGAAGCTTTCTTT. It specifies CASSPIAWDTEAFF.

The chain joins TRBV4-2 to TRBJ1-1; 8 bases map to TRBD1. The CDR3 consists of 15 residues. Germline V gives CDR1 LGHNA, CDR2 YNFKEQ. J lost 0 bases, V lost 1 base, and 1 base had no gene match. The CDR3 DNA is TGTGCCAGCAGCCAAGGGACAGGGATGAACACTGAAGCTTTCTTT. Translating it yields CASSQGTGMNTEAFF.

The chain combines TRBV5-4 with TRBJ2-3, with no clear D. V was clipped by 2 bases and J by 4 bases, with 11 bases between them. This CDR3 comprises 14 residues. Germline V CDR1 and CDR2: SGHNT, YYREEE (reference sequence). CDR3 DNA sequence: TGTGCCAGCAGCTTAGCGATGAGCGCAGATACGCAGTATTTT. Its translation is CASSLAMSADTQYF.

This rearrangement joins TRBV5-6 to TRBJ2-7, with D possibly being TRBD2 (6 bases). V lost 4 bases, J lost 9 bases, and 20 bases lay in between. There are 14 residues in the CDR3. CDR1 and CDR2 from the germline V gene are SGHDT and YYEEEE. The CDR3 coding sequence is TGTGCCAGCAGCCGGGACGGGAGACTATGGAGGCAGTACTTC. Translation gives CASSRDGRLWRQYF.

The chain links TRBV7-2 to TRBJ2-7; D is possibly TRBD2 (6 bases). In germline, CDR1 is SGHTA, CDR2 FQGNSA. This CDR3 contains 15 residues. Trimming removed 0 bases at V and 2 bases at J, with 11 bases between. The CDR3 nucleotides are TGTGCCAGCAGCTTAGCGCGGGACCCCGCCTACGAGCAGTACTTC. It yields the protein CASSLARDPAYEQYF. Combining the CDR3 with reference TRBV7-2 and TRBJ2-7 gives the whole variable domain GAGVSQSPSNKVTEKGKDVELRCDPISGHTALYWYRQSLGQGLEFLIYFQGNSAPDKSGLPSDRFSAERTGGSVSTLTIQRTQQEDSAVYLCASSLARDPAYEQYFGPGTRLTVT.

The gene calls are TRBV2 and TRBJ1-6; 7 nucleotides match TRBD1. The germline V gene has CDR1 SNHLY and CDR2 FYNNEI. This CDR3 has 17 amino acids. J gave up 3 bases and V 4 bases, and 9 bases lay outside the gene matches. CDR3 loop: CASSGGFRQGYNSPLHF. DNA for the CDR3: TGTGCCAGCAGTGGGGGATTCCGACAGGGCTATAATTCACCCCTCCACTTT.

For this clone: This sample also contains other DNA sequences that code for the same CDR3. This chain links TRBV5-4 with TRBJ2-1, with TRBD2 matching 12 bases. CDR3 size: 14 residues. V lost 0 bases, J lost 8 bases, and 0 bases stayed unmatched. Germline loops: CDR1 SGHNT, CDR2 YYREEE (reference sequence). For the CDR3, the DNA is TGTGCCAGCAGCTTGGGACTAGCGGGAGATGAGCAGTTCTTC. Its translation: CASSLGLAGDEQFF.

V gene TRBV27 combines with J gene TRBJ2-7, with TRBD2 identical over 8 bases. The CDR3 is 16 amino acids. Germline CDR1 reads MNHEY; CDR2 reads SMNVEV (reference sequence). Unmatched junction bases numbered 11, after V lost 5 bases and J lost 2 bases. As DNA, the CDR3 is TGTGCCAGCAGTCCGCCCCCGCCGGGACTAGCCTACGAGCAGTACTTC. It specifies CASSPPPPGLAYEQYF.

This clone has just a few counts. This chain links TRBV14 with TRBJ2-7; D ambiguous. CDR3 length: 11 residues. Germline V CDR1 and CDR2: SGHDN, FVKESK. Trimming removed 2 bases at V and 6 bases at J, with 5 bases between. CDR3 amino acids: CASSQISEQYF. DNA for the CDR3: TGTGCCAGCAGCCAAATCTCCGAGCAGTACTTC.

The J gene is TRBJ2-3, the V gene TRBV6-1; 7 bases are shared with TRBD1. Unmatched junction bases numbered 6, after V lost 6 bases and J lost 0 bases. CDR1 MNHNS and CDR2 SASEGT come from the germline V gene. CDR3 length: 15 residues. This CDR3 reads CASSPQGISTDTQYF. CDR3 sequence (DNA): TGTGCCAGCAGCCCACAGGGGATAAGCACAGATACGCAGTATTTT.

DNA for the CDR3: TGTGCCAGCAGCTCCCAGGGTTTTGACGAGCAGTACTTC. This gives the protein CASSSQGFDEQYF. The chain is built from TRBV7-9 and TRBJ2-7; perhaps TRBD1 as D (5 bases). The ends were cut back, 4 bases at V and 5 bases at J, with 12 bases in the middle. This CDR3 is 13 amino acids long. Germline-derived CDR1 and CDR2 are SEHNR and FQNEAQ (reference sequence).

The chain is built from TRBV6-6 and TRBJ2-4; possibly TRBD1 for D (6 bases). Trimming shortened V by 6 bases and J by 0 bases, and 12 bases separated the two germline ends. Germline V CDR1 and CDR2: MNHNY, SVGAGI (reference sequence). The CDR3 runs 15 residues. CDR3 sequence reads: CASSSTGLAKNIQYF. In DNA, the CDR3 is TGTGCCAGCAGCTCGACAGGATTAGCCAAAAACATTCAGTACTTC.